A single sample is the source of the 9 T cell receptor beta chains below, sequenced in a study of shared clonotypes between healthy human individuals. Only in-frame clones appear in the TCRdb table, and some are missing; sequencing was by immunoSEQ multiplex PCR. The repertoire has some 2.1 million clones, 85% to 95% of them found once; the top ten carry 0.13%. Sequenced: naive CD4+ T cells sorted from blood. Stated subset: CD45RA+ positively selected. These receptors were taken from a man aged 18 to 30 in good health.

The chain links TRBV4-2 to TRBJ1-1; maybe TRBD1 (5 bases). Trimming stripped 1 base from V and 0 bases from J, with 12 bases between. Per germline, CDR1 LGHNA and CDR2 YNFKEQ. This CDR3 has 16 amino acids. The CDR3 region has the DNA TGTGCCAGCAGCCAAGGCGGGACGGGAGTGAACACTGAAGCTTTCTTT. This translates into CASSQGGTGVNTEAFF.

The genes are TRBV6-5 and TRBJ1-6; TRBD1 is a possible D gene (6 bases). The CDR3 totals 13 residues. From germline, CDR1 is MNHEY and CDR2 SVGAGI. V dropped 2 bases and J dropped 9 bases, with 8 bases sitting between them. The CDR3 protein is CASSYEGGSPLHF. The CDR3 DNA reads as TGTGCCAGCAGTTACGAGGGGGGTTCACCCCTCCACTTT.

This clone was picked up one time. The V and J genes are TRBV7-4 and TRBJ2-7; 8 bases map to TRBD1. Germline trimming cut 5 bases from V and 3 bases from J; bases unmatched to any gene: 15. This CDR3 contains 17 residues. Germline lookup yields CDR1 SGHVT and CDR2 SQSDAQ. The CDR3 spells CASSRNPAGTGIYEQYF. The CDR3 DNA reads as TGTGCCAGCAGCCGAAACCCTGCCGGGACAGGCATCTACGAGCAGTACTTC.

The rearrangement uses TRBV25-1 and TRBJ2-5; D might be TRBD1 (6 bases). With 1 base removed from V and 1 base from J, the gap between germline ends came to 7 bases. The CDR3 contains 14 residues. The V gene's germline CDR1 is MGHDK and CDR2 SYGVNS. CDR3 coding DNA: TGTGCCAGCAGTGAATTAGGGGGCCAAGAGACCCAGTACTTC. Encoded protein: CASSELGGQETQYF.

Of note for this clone: Within the sample, other DNA sequences also encode this same CDR3. The chain links TRBV10-3 to TRBJ2-7; 13 bases agree with TRBD2. In germline, CDR1 is ENHRY, CDR2 SYGVKD. This CDR3 region has 15 residues. Losses at the gene ends were 6 bases for V and 4 bases for J; bases not matched to a gene: 6. DNA of the CDR3: TGTGCCATCAGGAAGACTAGCGGGGGGCCTTACGAGCAGTACTTC. Encoded protein: CAIRKTSGGPYEQYF.

This clone has just one count. V usage is TRBV18 and J usage is TRBJ2-7; the D gene is possibly TRBD1 (5 bases). V lost 2 bases and J 1 base, leaving 12 bases between the germline ends. The germline V gene has CDR1 KGHSH and CDR2 LQKENI. The CDR3 contains 15 residues. CDR3 region: CASSPREGESYEQYF. The CDR3 nucleotides read TGTGCCAGCTCACCAAGGGAAGGGGAATCCTACGAGCAGTACTTC.

The V and J genes are TRBV7-9 and TRBJ2-3, with TRBD2 identical over 8 bases. Per the germline V gene, CDR1 is SEHNR and CDR2 is FQNEAQ (reference sequence). V shed 5 bases and J 8 bases; nucleotides not matched to a gene: 12. The length of the CDR3 is 15 residues. CDR3 coding DNA: TGTGCCAGCAGCCACCAACGCGGGGGGATGAGTACGCAGTATTTT. Protein product: CASSHQRGGMSTQYF.

This clone has just one count. Here the CDR3 DNA reads TGCGCCAGCAGCCAAGATCTGGGTGGTGGGGCCAACGTCCTGACTTTC. It is translated as CASSQDLGGGANVLTF. The chain joins TRBV4-1 to TRBJ2-6; D not resolved. The CDR3 runs to 16 residues. V dropped 0 bases and J dropped 3 bases, with 9 bases sitting between them. CDR1 MGHRA and CDR2 YSYEKL come from the germline V gene.

This chain uses TRBV27 with TRBJ2-5; TRBD2 is a possible D gene (7 bases). Trimming pared 5 bases from V and 7 bases from J, leaving 17 bases between. This CDR3 region has 14 residues. Germline lookup yields CDR1 MNHEY and CDR2 SMNVEV (reference sequence). The CDR3 bases are TGTGCCAGCAGTCCGGGGGGCAGGGACGGGACCCAGTACTTC. This codes for CASSPGGRDGTQYF.